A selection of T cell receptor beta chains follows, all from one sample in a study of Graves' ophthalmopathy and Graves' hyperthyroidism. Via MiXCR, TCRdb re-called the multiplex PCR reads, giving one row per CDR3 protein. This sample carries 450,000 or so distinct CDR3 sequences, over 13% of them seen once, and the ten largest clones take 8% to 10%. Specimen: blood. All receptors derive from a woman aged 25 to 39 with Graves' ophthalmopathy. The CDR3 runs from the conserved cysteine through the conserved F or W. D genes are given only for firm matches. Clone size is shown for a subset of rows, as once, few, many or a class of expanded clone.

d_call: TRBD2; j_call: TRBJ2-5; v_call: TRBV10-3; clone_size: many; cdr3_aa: CASLSGSGETQYF; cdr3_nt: TGTGCTTCGCTCAGCGGGAGCGGCGAGACCCAGTACTTC
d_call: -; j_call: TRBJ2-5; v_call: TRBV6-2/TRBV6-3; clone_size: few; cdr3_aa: CASRGERTQYF; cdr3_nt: TGTGCCAGCAGGGGGGAAAGGACCCAGTACTTC
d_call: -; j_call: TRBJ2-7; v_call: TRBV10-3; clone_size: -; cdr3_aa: CAISGQQGSEQYF; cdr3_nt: TGTGCCATCAGTGGACAACAGGGTAGCGAGCAGTACTTC
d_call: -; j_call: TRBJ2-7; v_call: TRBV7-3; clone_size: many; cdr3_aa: CASSPGRETPYEQYF; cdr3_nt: TGTGCCAGCAGCCCCGGCCGAGAGACCCCCTACGAGCAGTACTTC
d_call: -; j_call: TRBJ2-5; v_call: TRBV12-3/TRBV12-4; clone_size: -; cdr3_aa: CASSFWAGNQETQYF; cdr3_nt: TGTGCCAGCAGTTTTTGGGCGGGGAACCAAGAGACCCAGTACTTC
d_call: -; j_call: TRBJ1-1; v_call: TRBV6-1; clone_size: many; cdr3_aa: CASSGAKVRAFF; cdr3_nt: TGTGCCAGCAGTGGAGCGAAGGTGAGAGCTTTCTTT
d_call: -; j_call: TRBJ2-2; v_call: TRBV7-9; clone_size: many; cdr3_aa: CASKHSDTGELFF; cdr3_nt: TGTGCCAGCAAGCACAGCGACACCGGGGAGCTGTTTTTT
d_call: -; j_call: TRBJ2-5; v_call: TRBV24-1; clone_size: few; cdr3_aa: CATSDFWDQETQYF; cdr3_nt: TGTGCCACCAGTGATTTTTGGGACCAAGAGACCCAGTACTTC
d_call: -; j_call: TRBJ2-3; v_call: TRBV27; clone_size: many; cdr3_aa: CASSQRLRTDTQYF; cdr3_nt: TGTGCCAGCAGTCAGCGACTCCGCACAGATACGCAGTATTTT
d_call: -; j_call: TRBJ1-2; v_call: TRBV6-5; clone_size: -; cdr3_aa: CASSPWDGGGYTF; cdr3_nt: TGTGCCAGCAGTCCCTGGGACGGTGGTGGCTACACCTTC
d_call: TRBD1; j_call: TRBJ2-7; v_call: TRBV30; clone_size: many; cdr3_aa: CAWDREGREQYF; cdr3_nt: TGTGCCTGGGACAGGGAAGGTCGCGAGCAGTACTTC
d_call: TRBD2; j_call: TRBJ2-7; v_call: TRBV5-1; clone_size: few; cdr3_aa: CASSLGLRGGSYEQYF; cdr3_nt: TGCGCCAGCAGCTTGGGCCTCCGCGGGGGGTCCTACGAGCAGTACTTC
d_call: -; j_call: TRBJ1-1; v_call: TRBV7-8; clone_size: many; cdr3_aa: CASSSIRGRSTEAFF; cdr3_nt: TGTGCCAGCAGCTCGATCAGGGGAAGGAGCACTGAAGCTTTCTTT